These 18 T cell receptor beta chains were sequenced from one sample in a study of CD8+ T cells in alopecia areata. cDNA reverse transcribed from extracted RNA served as the sequencing template. Only in-frame clones appear in the TCRdb table, and some are missing; sequencing was by immunoSEQ multiplex PCR. The repertoire includes approximately 98,000 clones, approximately 59% of them detected once, and 20% to 25% sits in the top ten. Sequenced: CD8+ T cells sorted from blood. Every receptor here comes from a human donor in good health.

V is TRBV6-5 and J is TRBJ2-7; 11 nucleotides align to TRBD1. There are 15 residues in the CDR3. The germline V gene has CDR1 MNHEY and CDR2 SVGAGI. Trimming at V came to 4 bases and at J to 5 bases, leaving 7 bases not matched to a gene. The CDR3 DNA sequence: TGTGCCAGCAGTTCCGGACAGGGGGCCGCCGACGAGCAGTACTTC. This gives the protein CASSSGQGAADEQYF.

This rearrangement joins TRBV28 to TRBJ1-5; D is perhaps TRBD1 (5 bases). Trimming removed 1 base at V and 2 bases at J, with 9 bases between. Germline assignment: CDR1 MDHEN and CDR2 SYDVKM. The CDR3 is made up of 15 amino acids. The CDR3 is CASSLLGRGNQPQHF. In DNA form, the CDR3 reads TGTGCCAGCAGTTTATTAGGCAGGGGCAATCAGCCCCAGCATTTT.

The CDR3 is CASSLSRGLGGGYTF. The CDR3 nucleotides are TGTGCCAGCAGCTTAAGTAGAGGTCTGGGTGGGGGCTACACCTTC. The gene calls are TRBV7-2 and TRBJ1-2; the D is unclear. Trimming removed 2 bases at V and 8 bases at J, with 18 bases between. Germline assignment: CDR1 SGHTA and CDR2 FQGNSA. CDR3 length equals 15 residues.

The chain combines TRBV4-3 with TRBJ1-6; TRBD1 agrees at 10 bases. The CDR3 covers 16 residues. Germline V gene lookup returns CDR1 LGHNA and CDR2 YSLEER. Losses at the gene ends were 2 bases for V and 8 bases for J; bases not matched to a gene: 6. CDR3 in amino acids: CASSQTTGTGDSPLHF. CDR3 coding DNA: TGCGCCAGCAGCCAAACAACCGGGACAGGGGATTCACCCCTCCACTTT.

This clone was seen just once. This rearrangement joins TRBV15 to TRBJ2-3; no definite D call. The CDR3 totals 17 residues. The V and J ends lost 0 bases and 0 bases respectively, with 13 bases between them. CDR1 and CDR2 from the germline V gene are LNHNV and YYDKDF (reference sequence). The CDR3 DNA reads as TGTGCCACCAGCAGAGATCTTACCGGGCCTAGCACAGATACGCAGTATTTT. Its protein product is CATSRDLTGPSTDTQYF.

The V call is TRBV6-5, the J call TRBJ1-1; tentative D call: TRBD1 (5 bases). The germline V and J ends were trimmed by 8 bases and 7 bases, with 20 bases remaining between them. Germline V gene sequence: CDR1 MNHEY, CDR2 SVGAGI. The CDR3 contains 14 residues. The CDR3 reads CASGQEGSGGEAFF. CDR3 nucleotide sequence: TGTGCCAGCGGGCAAGAAGGGAGCGGGGGTGAAGCTTTCTTT.

V is TRBV29-1 and J is TRBJ1-1; D gene uncertain. The CDR3 totals 15 residues. Germline V gives CDR1 SQVTM, CDR2 ANQGSEA. Trimming stripped 4 bases from V and 0 bases from J, with 15 bases between. CDR3 coding DNA: TGCAGCGTTGGAGGCGAGACCGTCATGAACACTGAAGCTTTCTTT. Amino acids: CSVGGETVMNTEAFF.

The chain uses TRBV15 and TRBJ2-3; TRBD2 matches 12 bases. Germline CDR1 is LNHNV and CDR2 is YYDKDF (reference sequence). The CDR3 extends over 16 amino acids. V shed 5 bases, J shed 6 bases, and the junction held 9 bases outside the gene matches. CDR3 DNA: TGTGCCACCAGCTCGCCTACTAGCGGGGGGCTCGATACGCAGTATTTT. Its translation: CATSSPTSGGLDTQYF.

The chain carries TRBV5-4 and TRBJ1-6; maybe TRBD1 (6 bases). The CDR3 is made up of 17 amino acids. Germline CDR1 SGHNT, CDR2 YYREEE (reference sequence). V was clipped by 3 bases and J by 11 bases, with 24 bases between them. CDR3 residues: CASSSTDPSYRAAPLHF. In DNA form, the CDR3 reads TGTGCCAGCAGCTCAACCGATCCCAGTTACAGGGCCGCACCCCTCCACTTT.

The chain joins TRBV6-5 to TRBJ2-7; 7 positions match TRBD1. Trimming took 2 bases from V and 4 from J; bases not matched to a gene: 5. Germline CDR1 MNHEY, CDR2 SVGAGI. This CDR3 is 14 amino acids long. The chain's CDR3 is CASSYGQDMYEQYF. The CDR3 nucleotides are TGTGCCAGCAGTTACGGACAGGACATGTACGAGCAGTACTTC.

The chain employs TRBV5-1 and TRBJ1-1; unclear D gene. V was clipped by 0 bases and J by 1 base, with 7 bases between them. Germline-derived CDR1 and CDR2 are SGHRS and YFSETQ. The CDR3 consists of 14 residues. The CDR3 loop reads CASSLVWENTEAFF. The CDR3 DNA reads as TGCGCCAGCAGCTTGGTTTGGGAGAACACTGAAGCTTTCTTT.

The sample holds a few counts of this clone. J is TRBJ1-4 and V is TRBV28; D is uncertain. The CDR3 is 15 residues long. V lost 6 bases to trimming and J lost 1 base, with 12 bases between them. The germline V gene has CDR1 MDHEN and CDR2 SYDVKM. CDR3 region: CASSQYRLTNEKLFF. CDR3 in DNA: TGTGCCAGCAGCCAATACAGACTAACTAATGAAAAACTGTTTTTT.

This clone was counted between two and nine times. The chain links TRBV5-1 to TRBJ2-6; 8 bases map to TRBD1. With 2 bases clipped from V and 4 bases from J, the junction kept 17 bases outside the gene matches. CDR1 is SGHRS, CDR2 YFSETQ, per germline. The CDR3 is 20 residues long. The CDR3 DNA reads TGCGCCAGCAGCTTACCCCGACAGGGGATGATTCGGGGCGGGGCCAACGTCCTGACTTTC. Translating gives CASSLPRQGMIRGGANVLTF.

The V call is TRBV13, the J call TRBJ2-7; 7 bases match TRBD2. Germline values: CDR1 PRHDT, CDR2 FYEKMQ (reference sequence). V lost 4 bases to trimming and J lost 3 bases; unmatched junction nucleotides: 9. CDR3 length: 15 residues. The CDR3, as DNA: TGTGCCAGCAGCTCCCGGGACTATGGCATCTACGAGCAGTACTTC. It specifies CASSSRDYGIYEQYF.

In this sample, this clone turned up a few times. This sequence joins TRBV4-1 and TRBJ2-3; tentative D call: TRBD1 (6 bases). The V end lost 2 bases, the J end lost 4 bases, and 16 bases lay between the germline ends. Germline CDR1 is MGHRA and CDR2 is YSYEKL. The CDR3 loop spans 16 amino acids. The CDR3 bases are TGCGCCAGCAGCCAAATTTTCCAGGGGTGGGCAGATACGCAGTATTTT. Translating gives CASSQIFQGWADTQYF.

V gene TRBV9 combines with J gene TRBJ1-6, with TRBD1 matching 7 bases. Germline CDR1 and CDR2: SGDLS and YYNGEE. After removal of 3 bases from V and 0 bases from J, the junction contained 6 bases not matched to a gene. The CDR3 has 17 amino acids. CDR3 DNA: TGTGCCAGCAGCGCGTTGGACAGGCACTCCTATAATTCACCCCTCCACTTT. Protein sequence: CASSALDRHSYNSPLHF.

This chain connects TRBV28 to TRBJ2-1; D is perhaps TRBD1 or TRBD2 (5 bases each). Germline-derived CDR1 and CDR2 are MDHEN and SYDVKM. The CDR3 consists of 16 residues. V was pared by 5 bases and J by 0 bases, with 14 bases between. The chain's CDR3 is CASSATWGSSYNEQFF. CDR3 coding DNA: TGTGCCAGCAGTGCCACGTGGGGGAGCTCCTACAATGAGCAGTTCTTC.

The gene calls are TRBV29-1 and TRBJ1-2; TRBD1 might be the D (5 bases). The CDR3 covers 13 residues. The V end lost 3 bases, the J end lost 3 bases, and 11 bases lay between the germline ends. Germline V gives CDR1 SQVTM, CDR2 ANQGSEA. This CDR3 reads CSVEGDGDYGYTF. The CDR3 coding sequence is TGCAGCGTTGAGGGGGACGGAGACTATGGCTACACCTTC.